This T cell receptor (beta chain) stems from a study of cytotoxic CD8 clonotypes in ibrutinib-treated CLL. The study, taken as a whole, reports: Before falling back toward baseline at progression, clonality had risen at the time of ibrutinib response. Sampling times (in sustained-remission versus progressing patients) were not the same. Public clonotypes (which were uncommon) either contracted or remained stable on treatment.

Worth noting for this clone: Its target is unknown.

V shed 1 base and J shed 1 base, with 4 bases lying between them. The CDR3 spans 13 residues. Per germline, CDR1 LGHNA and CDR2 YSLEER. Clones were read by immunoSEQ multiplex PCR, and TCRdb kept only the in-frame ones, dropping some. The sample includes 75,000 to 80,000 clones, approximately 82% seen only once; the top ten take about two fifths. This sample comprised PBMCs, obtained after 24 months of ibrutinib treatment. The TCR originated in a human donor with chronic lymphocytic leukemia. V and J are TRBV4-3 and TRBJ1-1, with D uncertain. The CDR3 nucleotides are TGCGCCAGCAGCCAAGCCCGGAACACTGAAGCTTTCTTT. Residues: CASSQARNTEAFF.